This T cell receptor beta chain emerged from a study of T cell responses to AZD1222 COVID-19 vaccine. The CDR3 spans 13 residues. Germline V gene data show CDR1 as GTSNPN and CDR2 as SVGIG (reference sequence). V lost 2 bases and J 4 bases, leaving 11 bases between the germline ends. Libraries were prepared by immunoSEQ multiplex PCR; TCRdb keeps only in-frame clonotypes and omits some of them. The sample holds under 200,000 clones; approximately 94% are singletons and the top ten take approximately 0.64%. This clonotype originated in an adult in good health. This chain links TRBV30 with TRBJ1-2; D unresolved. The sequences come from peripheral blood, collected on day 0 of AZD1222 vaccination. CDR3 in DNA: TGTGCCTGGAGTTTGGGCGGAACCTATGGCTACACCTTC. This translates into CAWSLGGTYGYTF.